The entry below describes one T cell receptor (beta chain). The entry originates in a study of blood T cell repertoires in COVID-19. Background on the study: Material from acute and convalescent COVID-19 was sourced from the United States, Italy and Spain.

In the source study's methods: Amplification with reference gene primers provided the estimates of nucleated cell counts. The assay was immunoSEQ multiplex PCR, and TCRdb's table has in-frame clones only and misses some. V, J and clone size reflect that table, while D and trimming were determined from the DNA. The sample yields roughly 340,000 clones, about 90% seen once. Material for sequencing was peripheral blood. The sequence was collected from a woman between 65 and 79 years old with COVID-19, enrolled during active disease.

The CDR3 loop is CASSKFWTGVADSNQPQHF. CDR3 DNA: TGTGCCAGCAGCAAATTTTGGACAGGGGTCGCGGATAGCAATCAGCCCCAGCATTTT. The chain recombines TRBV21-1 with TRBJ1-5; the table's TRBD1 call for D was not verified on the DNA. TRBV21-1 is a recognized pseudogene. The CDR3 sequence is 19 residues long.